Sequencing of this T cell receptor (beta chain) was carried out in a study of T cells in tumors after PD-1 blockade. Measured with immunoSEQ multiplex PCR; TCRdb has only the in-frame clones, and not every one. The sample holds 5,000 or so clones, 60% to 75% seen once. Sequencing was performed on tumor tissue, taken before anti-PD-1 treatment. These receptors were collected from a human donor with cutaneous squamous cell carcinoma.

In regard to this clone: The junction differs from germline at one of its ends, possibly a read error. This chain links TRBV6-5 with TRBJ1-5; the match to TRBD1 covers 9 bases. Germline V gene lookup returns CDR1 MNHEY and CDR2 SVGAGI. The CDR3 loop spans 16 amino acids. The CDR3 loop is CASSHSGTGLYQPQHF. The CDR3, as DNA: TGTGCCAGCAGTCACTCCGGGACAGGGCTATACCAGCCCCAGCATTTT.